This T cell receptor beta chain was profiled in a study of beta chain features in type 1 diabetes. Expressed TCRB transcripts were sequenced because the entire RNA isolate underwent reverse transcription. Using immunoSEQ multiplex PCR, the repertoire was profiled, and TCRdb retains in-frame clones only, with some absent. The sample yields 200,000 to 250,000 clones, about a tenth seen once. Via CD45RO/CCR7/CD25/CD127/CD95/CD27, cells of the CD4+ naive, central memory, regulatory and stem cell-like memory subsets were sorted. A few counts support this clone. Sequences were obtained from central memory CD4+ T cells from blood. This sequence was found in a man between 18 and 29 years old in good health.

DNA of the CDR3: TGTGCCATCACCGAGAATCGTGAAAAACTGTTTTTT. Encoded protein: CAITENREKLFF. The genes are TRBV10-3 and TRBJ1-4; no clear D gene. CDR1 is ENHRY and CDR2 is SYGVKD in the germline V gene. CDR3 length equals 12 residues. Trimming removed 7 bases from V and 7 bases from J, with 10 bases in between.